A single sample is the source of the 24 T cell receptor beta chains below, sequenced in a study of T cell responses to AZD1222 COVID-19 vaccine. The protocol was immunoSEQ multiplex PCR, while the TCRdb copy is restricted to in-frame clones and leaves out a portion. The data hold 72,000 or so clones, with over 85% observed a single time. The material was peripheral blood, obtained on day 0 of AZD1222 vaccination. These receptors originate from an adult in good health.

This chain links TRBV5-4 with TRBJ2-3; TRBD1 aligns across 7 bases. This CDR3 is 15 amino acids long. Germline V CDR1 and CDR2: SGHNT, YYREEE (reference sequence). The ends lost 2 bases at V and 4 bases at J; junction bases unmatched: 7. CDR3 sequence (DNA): TGTGCCAGCAGCTTCCGGGACAGTCCTCCAGATACGCAGTATTTT. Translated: CASSFRDSPPDTQYF.

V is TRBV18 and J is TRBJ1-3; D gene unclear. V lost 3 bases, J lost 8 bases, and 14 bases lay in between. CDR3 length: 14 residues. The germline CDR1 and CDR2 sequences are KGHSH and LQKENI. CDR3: CASSPSIRKDTIYF. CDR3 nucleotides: TGTGCCAGCTCACCCTCTATCCGGAAGGACACCATATATTTT.

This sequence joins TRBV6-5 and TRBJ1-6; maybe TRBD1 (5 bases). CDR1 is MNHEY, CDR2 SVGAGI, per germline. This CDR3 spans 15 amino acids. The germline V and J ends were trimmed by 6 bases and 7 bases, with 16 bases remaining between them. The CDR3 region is CASRLPDRQNSPLHF. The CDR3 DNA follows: TGTGCCAGCAGGCTTCCTGACAGACAAAATTCACCCCTCCACTTT.

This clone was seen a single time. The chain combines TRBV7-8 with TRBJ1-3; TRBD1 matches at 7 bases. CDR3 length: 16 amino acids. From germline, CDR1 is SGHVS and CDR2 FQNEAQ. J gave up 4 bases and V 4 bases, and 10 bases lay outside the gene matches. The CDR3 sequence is CASSSYDREDGNTIYF. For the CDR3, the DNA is TGTGCCAGCAGCTCCTATGACAGGGAGGACGGAAACACCATATATTTT. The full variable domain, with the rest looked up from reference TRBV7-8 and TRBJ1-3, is GAGVSQSPRYKVAKRGQDVALRCDPISGHVSLFWYQQALGQGPEFLTYFQNEAQLDKSGLPSDRFFAERPEGSVSTLKIQRTQQEDSAVYLCASSSYDREDGNTIYFGEGSWLTVV.

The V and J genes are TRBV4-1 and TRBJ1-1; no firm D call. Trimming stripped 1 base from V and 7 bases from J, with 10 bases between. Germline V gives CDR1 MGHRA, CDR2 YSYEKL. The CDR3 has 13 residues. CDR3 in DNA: TGCGCCAGCAGCCAAGTTTGGCGTATTGAAGCTTTCTTT. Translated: CASSQVWRIEAFF.

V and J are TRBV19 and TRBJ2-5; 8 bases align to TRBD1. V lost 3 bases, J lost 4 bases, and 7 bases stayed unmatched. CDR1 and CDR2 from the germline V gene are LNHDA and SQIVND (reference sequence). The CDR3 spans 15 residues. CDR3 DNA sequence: TGTGCCAGTAGTATTGAAGGACAGGGCGGAGAGACCCAGTACTTC. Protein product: CASSIEGQGGETQYF.

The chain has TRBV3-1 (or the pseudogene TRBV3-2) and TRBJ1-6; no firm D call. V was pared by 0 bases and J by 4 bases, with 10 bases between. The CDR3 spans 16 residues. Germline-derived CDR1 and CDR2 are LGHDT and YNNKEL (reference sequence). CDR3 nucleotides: TGTGCCAGCAGCCAAGATTGGCAGACGTATAATTCACCCCTCCACTTT. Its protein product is CASSQDWQTYNSPLHF.

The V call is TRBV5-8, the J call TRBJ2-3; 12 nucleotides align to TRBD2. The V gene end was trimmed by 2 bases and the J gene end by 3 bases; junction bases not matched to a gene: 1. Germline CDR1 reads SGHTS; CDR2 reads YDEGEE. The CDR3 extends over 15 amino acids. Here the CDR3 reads CASSLGLAGTDTQYF. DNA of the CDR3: TGTGCCAGCAGCTTAGGACTAGCGGGAACAGATACGCAGTATTTT. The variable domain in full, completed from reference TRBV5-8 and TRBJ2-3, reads EAGVTQSPTHLIKTRGQQATLRCSPISGHTSVYWYQQALGLGLQFLLWYDEGEERNRGNFPPRFSGRQFPNYSSELNVNALELEDSALYLCASSLGLAGTDTQYFGPGTRLTVL.

For the CDR3, the DNA is TGTGCCAGCTCATCTCGTAATTTTGGCCCTGAAGCTTTCTTT. Translating it yields CASSSRNFGPEAFF. The chain employs TRBV18 and TRBJ1-1; D not resolved. From germline, CDR1 is KGHSH and CDR2 LQKENI. This CDR3 contains 14 residues. V was shortened by 5 bases and J by 6 bases, with 16 bases between the two germline ends.

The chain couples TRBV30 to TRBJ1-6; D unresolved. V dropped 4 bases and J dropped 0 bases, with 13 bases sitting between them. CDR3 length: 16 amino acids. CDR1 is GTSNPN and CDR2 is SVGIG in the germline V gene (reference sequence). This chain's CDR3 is CAWKGQSSSYNSPLHF. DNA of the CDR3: TGTGCCTGGAAGGGCCAGTCCAGCTCCTATAATTCACCCCTCCACTTT.

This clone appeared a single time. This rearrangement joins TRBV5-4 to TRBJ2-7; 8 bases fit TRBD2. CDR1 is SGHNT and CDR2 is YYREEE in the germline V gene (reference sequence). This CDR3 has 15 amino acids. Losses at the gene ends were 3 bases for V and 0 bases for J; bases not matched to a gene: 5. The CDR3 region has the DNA TGTGCCAGCAGCTCTCAACTAGCGGCCTCCTACGAGCAGTACTTC. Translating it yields CASSSQLAASYEQYF. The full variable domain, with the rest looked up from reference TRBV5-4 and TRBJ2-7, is ETGVTQSPTHLIKTRGQQVTLRCSSQSGHNTVSWYQQALGQGPQFIFQYYREEENGRGNFPPRFSGLQFPNYSSELNVNALELDDSALYLCASSSQLAASYEQYFGPGTRLTVT.

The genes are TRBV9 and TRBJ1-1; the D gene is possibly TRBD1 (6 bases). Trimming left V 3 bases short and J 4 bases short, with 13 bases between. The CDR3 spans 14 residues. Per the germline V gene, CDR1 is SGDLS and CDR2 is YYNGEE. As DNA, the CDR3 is TGTGCCAGCAGCGCTGGAGGGGGTCTCACTGAAGCTTTCTTT. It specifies CASSAGGGLTEAFF.

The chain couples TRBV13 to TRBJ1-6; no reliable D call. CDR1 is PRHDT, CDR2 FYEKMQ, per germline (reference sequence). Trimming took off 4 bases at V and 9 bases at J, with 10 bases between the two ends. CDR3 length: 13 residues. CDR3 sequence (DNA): TGTGCCAGCAGCTCTCGGACGGGTTCACCCCTCCACTTT. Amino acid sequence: CASSSRTGSPLHF. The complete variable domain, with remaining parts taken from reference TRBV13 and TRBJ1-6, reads AAGVIQSPRHLIKEKRETATLKCYPIPRHDTVYWYQQGPGQDPQFLISFYEKMQSDKGSIPDRFSAQQFSDYHSELNMSSLELGDSALYFCASSSRTGSPLHFGNGTRLTVT.

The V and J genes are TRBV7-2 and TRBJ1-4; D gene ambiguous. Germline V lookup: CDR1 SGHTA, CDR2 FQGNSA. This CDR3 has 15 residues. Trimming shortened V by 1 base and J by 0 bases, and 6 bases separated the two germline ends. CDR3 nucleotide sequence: TGTGCCAGCAGCTTAGTTCAGGCAACTAATGAAAAACTGTTTTTT. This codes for CASSLVQATNEKLFF.

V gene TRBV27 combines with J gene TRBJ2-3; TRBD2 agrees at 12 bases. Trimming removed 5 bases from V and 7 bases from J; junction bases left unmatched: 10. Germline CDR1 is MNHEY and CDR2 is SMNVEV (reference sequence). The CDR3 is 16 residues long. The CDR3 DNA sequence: TGTGCCAGCAGTCTCCCTAGCGGGGGGGTATTCAATACGCAGTATTTT. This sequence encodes CASSLPSGGVFNTQYF.

The CDR3 reads CASRKAGDTDTQYF. In nucleotides, the CDR3 is TGTGCCAGCAGGAAAGCGGGGGACACAGATACGCAGTATTTT. The genes are TRBV7-3 and TRBJ2-3; 8 bases align to TRBD2. The CDR3 extends over 14 amino acids. Germline lookup yields CDR1 SGHTA and CDR2 FQGTGA. V lost 6 bases to trimming and J lost 2 bases; unmatched junction nucleotides: 4. Based on the CDR3 plus reference TRBV7-3 and TRBJ2-3, the full variable domain is GAGVSQTPSNKVTEKGKYVELRCDPISGHTALYWYRQSLGQGPEFLIYFQGTGAADDSGLPNDRFFAVRPEGSVSTLKIQRTERGDSAVYLCASRKAGDTDTQYFGPGTRLTVL.

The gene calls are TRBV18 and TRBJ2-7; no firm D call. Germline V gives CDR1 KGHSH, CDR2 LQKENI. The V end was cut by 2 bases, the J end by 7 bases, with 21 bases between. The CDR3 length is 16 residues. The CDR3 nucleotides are TGTGCCAGCTCACCAAGGACGGACCTTCGCTATTGGGAGCAGTACTTC. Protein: CASSPRTDLRYWEQYF.

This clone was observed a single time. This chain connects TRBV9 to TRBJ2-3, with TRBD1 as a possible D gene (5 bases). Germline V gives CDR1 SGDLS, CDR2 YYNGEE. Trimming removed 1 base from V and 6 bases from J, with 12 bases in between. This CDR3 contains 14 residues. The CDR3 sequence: CASSVQGQADTQYF. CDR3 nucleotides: TGTGCCAGCAGCGTACAGGGCCAGGCCGATACGCAGTATTTT.

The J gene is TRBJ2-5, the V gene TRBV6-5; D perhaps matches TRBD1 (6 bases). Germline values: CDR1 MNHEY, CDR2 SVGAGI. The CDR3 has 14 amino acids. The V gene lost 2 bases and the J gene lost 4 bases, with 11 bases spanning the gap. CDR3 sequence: CASSYPGQPETQYF. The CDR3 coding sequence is TGTGCCAGCAGTTACCCTGGACAGCCAGAGACCCAGTACTTC.

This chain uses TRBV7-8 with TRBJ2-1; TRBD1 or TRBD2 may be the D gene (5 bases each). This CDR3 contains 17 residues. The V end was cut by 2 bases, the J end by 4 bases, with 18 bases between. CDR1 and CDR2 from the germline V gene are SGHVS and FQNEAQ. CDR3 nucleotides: TGTGCCAGCAGCTTAAGGGGTGGGACCGTTCGATACAATGAGCAGTTCTTC. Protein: CASSLRGGTVRYNEQFF.

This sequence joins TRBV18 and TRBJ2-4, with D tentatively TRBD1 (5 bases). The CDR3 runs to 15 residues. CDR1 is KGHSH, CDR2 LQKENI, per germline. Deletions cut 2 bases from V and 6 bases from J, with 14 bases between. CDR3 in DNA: TGTGCCAGCTCACCAGGGGCGTTGTCTAGAAACATTCAGTACTTC. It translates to CASSPGALSRNIQYF.

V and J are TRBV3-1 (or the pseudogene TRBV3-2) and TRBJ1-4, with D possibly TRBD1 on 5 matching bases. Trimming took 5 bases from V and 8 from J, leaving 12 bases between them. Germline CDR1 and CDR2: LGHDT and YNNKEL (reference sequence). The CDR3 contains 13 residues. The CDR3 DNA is TGTGCCAGCAGCGGGACTTCAAGGGAAAAACTGTTTTTT. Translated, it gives CASSGTSREKLFF.

The CDR3 nucleotides read TGTGCCAGCAGCTTAACTGGTGGTAGGACTGAAGCTTTCTTT. It encodes CASSLTGGRTEAFF. The chain is built from TRBV7-3 and TRBJ1-1; D ambiguous. This CDR3 is built from 14 residues. V lost 0 bases and J 5 bases, leaving 10 bases between the germline ends. CDR1 SGHTA and CDR2 FQGTGA come from the germline V gene.

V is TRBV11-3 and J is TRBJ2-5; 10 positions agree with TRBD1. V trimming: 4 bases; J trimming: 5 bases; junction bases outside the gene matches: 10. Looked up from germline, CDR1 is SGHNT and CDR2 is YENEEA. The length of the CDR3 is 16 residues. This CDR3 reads CASSSRWDRGRETQYF. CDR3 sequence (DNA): TGTGCCAGCAGCTCCCGCTGGGACAGGGGAAGGGAGACCCAGTACTTC.